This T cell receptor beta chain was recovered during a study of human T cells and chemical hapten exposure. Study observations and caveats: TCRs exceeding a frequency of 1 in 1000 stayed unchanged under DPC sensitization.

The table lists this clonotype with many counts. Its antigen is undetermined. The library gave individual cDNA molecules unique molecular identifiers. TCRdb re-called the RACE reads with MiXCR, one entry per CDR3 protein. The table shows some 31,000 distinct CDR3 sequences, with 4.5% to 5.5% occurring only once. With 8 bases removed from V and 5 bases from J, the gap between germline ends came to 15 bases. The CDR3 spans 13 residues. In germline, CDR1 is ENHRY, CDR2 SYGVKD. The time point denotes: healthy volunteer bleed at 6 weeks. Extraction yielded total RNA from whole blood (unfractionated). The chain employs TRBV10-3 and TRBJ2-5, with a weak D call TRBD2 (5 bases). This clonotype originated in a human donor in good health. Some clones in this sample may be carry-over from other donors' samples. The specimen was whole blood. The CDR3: CAIEARPGETQYF. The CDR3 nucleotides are TGTGCCATCGAGGCCAGGCCGGGGGAGACCCAGTACTTC.